Shown below are 2 T cell receptor beta chains from a single sample sequenced in a study of beta chain features in type 1 diabetes. Sequencing targeted expressed TCRB transcripts, as all isolated RNA had been reverse transcribed. Measured with immunoSEQ multiplex PCR; TCRdb has only the in-frame clones, and not every one. The sample shows around 190,000 clones, about 13% of them seen only once. The sequencing input was central memory CD4+ T cells from blood. These receptors were collected from a young woman in good health.

A remark on this clone: Its ends do not fully match the called genes, so a read error is possible. V and J are TRBV10-3 and TRBJ1-2; TRBD1 matches at 7 bases. Germline V gene lookup returns CDR1 ENHRY and CDR2 SYGVKD. The CDR3 is made up of 14 amino acids. The CDR3 sequence is CAIKRTGDNHGYTF. Written as DNA, the CDR3 is TGTGCCATCAAGAGGACAGGAGATAACCATGGCTACACCTTC.

V usage is TRBV28 and J usage is TRBJ2-7; 8 nucleotides line up with TRBD1. Unmatched junction bases numbered 13, after V lost 0 bases and J lost 0 bases. The CDR3 is 19 amino acids. Germline CDR1 MDHEN, CDR2 SYDVKM. DNA of the CDR3: TGTGCCAGCAGTTTATGGGGCAGGGGGCGCGGGGTCAACTCCTACGAGCAGTACTTC. It encodes CASSLWGRGRGVNSYEQYF.